What follows are 5 T cell receptor beta chains derived from one specimen sequenced in a study of beta chain features in type 1 diabetes. Study results and caveats: Researchers report that Type 1 diabetes patients had moderately but significantly shorter TCRB CDR3s across all four CD4+ subsets.

These receptors are not linked to any known antigen. What was sequenced were expressed TCRB transcripts, since all of the isolated RNA had been reverse transcribed. Generated by immunoSEQ multiplex PCR, the TCRdb table keeps only in-frame clones and is missing some. The sample contains hundreds of thousands of clones, around 15% of which appear only once. Sequencing used naive CD4+ T cells from blood. The source of these receptors is a man between 18 and 29 years old with type 1 diabetes.

V usage is TRBV9 and J usage is TRBJ2-5, with D possibly being TRBD1 (7 bases). From germline, CDR1 is SGDLS and CDR2 YYNGEE. V shed 3 bases and J shed 5 bases, with 14 bases lying between them. The CDR3 is made up of 14 amino acids. The CDR3 is CASSDRGGGETQYF. CDR3 in DNA: TGTGCCAGCAGCGACAGGGGAGGAGGTGAGACCCAGTACTTC.

This clone was observed a few times. The same CDR3 is also encoded by other DNA sequences in this sample. The rearrangement joins TRBV10-3 to TRBJ2-1; 9 nucleotides match TRBD1. J gave up 6 bases and V 0 bases, and 0 bases lay outside the gene matches. The CDR3 sequence is 14 residues long. CDR1 ENHRY and CDR2 SYGVKD come from the germline V gene. CDR3 sequence reads: CAISESTGGNEQFF. The CDR3 nucleotides read TGTGCCATCAGTGAGTCGACAGGGGGCAATGAGCAGTTCTTC.

To note about this clone: This sample also contains other DNA sequences that code for the same CDR3. The rearrangement uses TRBV18 and TRBJ2-5, with D tentatively TRBD1 or TRBD2 (5 bases each). Looked up from germline, CDR1 is KGHSH and CDR2 is LQKENI. This CDR3 region has 13 residues. V lost 1 base and J 5 bases, leaving 8 bases between the germline ends. CDR3 nucleotide sequence: TGTGCCAGCTCACCACAAGAGGGGGAGACCCAGTACTTC. This gives the protein CASSPQEGETQYF.

The rearrangement links TRBV27 to TRBJ2-5, with a weak D call TRBD1 (5 bases). This CDR3 comprises 15 residues. Germline-derived CDR1 and CDR2 are MNHEY and SMNVEV (reference sequence). V was clipped by 5 bases and J by 2 bases, with 15 bases between them. CDR3 amino acids: CASSPFWGPQETQYF. CDR3 nucleotide sequence: TGTGCCAGCAGTCCTTTTTGGGGCCCACAAGAGACCCAGTACTTC.

This clone was seen a few times. This chain connects TRBV30 to TRBJ1-5, with 9 bases that match TRBD1. V dropped 3 bases and J dropped 7; count of bases not matched to a gene: 10. CDR1 and CDR2 (germline): GTSNPN, SVGIG (reference sequence). The CDR3 has 15 amino acids. CDR3 coding DNA: TGTGCCTGGAGGGGGACAGGGCCAATTGGCCAGCCCCAGCATTTT. It codes for CAWRGTGPIGQPQHF.